Listed here is a single T cell receptor (beta chain). Trimming left V 2 bases short and J 0 bases short, with 11 bases between. This CDR3 has 16 residues. Germline V CDR1 and CDR2: SGHVS, FNYEAQ. The assay was immunoSEQ multiplex PCR, and TCRdb's table has in-frame clones only and misses some. The repertoire holds approximately 89,000 clones, with around nine tenths as singletons. The sample originates from a study of OX40 agonist ivuxolimab in advanced cancers. Sequenced material: CD4+ or CD8+ T cells sorted from blood, taken in a trial of the OX40 agonist ivuxolimab. This receptor was taken from an adult with an advanced solid tumor such as melanoma, head and neck, liver or kidney cancer. The chain employs TRBV7-6 and TRBJ1-3; D not certain. DNA of the CDR3: TGTGCCAGCAGCTTAAGTCCCCCGCGCTCTGGAAACACCATATATTTT. It is translated as CASSLSPPRSGNTIYF.